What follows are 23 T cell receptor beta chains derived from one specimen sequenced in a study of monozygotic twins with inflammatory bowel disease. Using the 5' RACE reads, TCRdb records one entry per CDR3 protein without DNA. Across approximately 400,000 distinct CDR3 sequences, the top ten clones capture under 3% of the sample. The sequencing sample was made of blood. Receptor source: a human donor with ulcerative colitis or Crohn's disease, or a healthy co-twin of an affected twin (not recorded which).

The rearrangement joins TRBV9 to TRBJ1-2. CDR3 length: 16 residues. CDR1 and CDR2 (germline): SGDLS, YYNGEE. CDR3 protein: CASSVAGRNANYGYTF.

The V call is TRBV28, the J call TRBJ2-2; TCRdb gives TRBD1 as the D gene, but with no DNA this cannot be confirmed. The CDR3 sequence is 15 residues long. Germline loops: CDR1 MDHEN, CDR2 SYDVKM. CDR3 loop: CASSFGGLYTGELFF.

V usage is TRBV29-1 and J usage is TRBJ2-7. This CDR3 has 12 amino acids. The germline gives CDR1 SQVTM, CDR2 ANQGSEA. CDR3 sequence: CSVEEWGYEQYF.

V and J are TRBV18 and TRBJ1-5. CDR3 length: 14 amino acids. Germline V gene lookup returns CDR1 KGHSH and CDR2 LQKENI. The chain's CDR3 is CASSPLDSNQPQHF.

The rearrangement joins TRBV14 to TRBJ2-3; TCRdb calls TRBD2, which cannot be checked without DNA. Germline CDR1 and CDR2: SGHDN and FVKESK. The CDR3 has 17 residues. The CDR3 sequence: CASSPKRTSGGTDTQYF. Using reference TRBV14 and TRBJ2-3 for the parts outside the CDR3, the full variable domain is EAGVTQFPSHSVIEKGQTVTLRCDPISGHDNLYWYRRVMGKEIKFLLHFVKESKQDESGMPNNRFLAERTGGTYSTLKVQPAELEDSGVYFCASSPKRTSGGTDTQYFGPGTRLTVL.

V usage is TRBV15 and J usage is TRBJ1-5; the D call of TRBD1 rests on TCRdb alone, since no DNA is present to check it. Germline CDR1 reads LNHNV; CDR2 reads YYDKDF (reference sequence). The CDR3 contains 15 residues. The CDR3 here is CATSSDPGGNQPQHF.

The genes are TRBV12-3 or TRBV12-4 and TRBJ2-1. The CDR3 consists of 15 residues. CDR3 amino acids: CASSPRGTSYNEQFF.

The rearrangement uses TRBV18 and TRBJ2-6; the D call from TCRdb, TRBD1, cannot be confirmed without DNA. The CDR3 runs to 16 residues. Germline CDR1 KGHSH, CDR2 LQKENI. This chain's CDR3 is CASSPDSISGANVLTF.

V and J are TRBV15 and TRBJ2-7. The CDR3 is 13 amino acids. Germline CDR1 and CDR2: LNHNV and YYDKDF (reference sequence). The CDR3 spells CATRIGPSYEQYF.

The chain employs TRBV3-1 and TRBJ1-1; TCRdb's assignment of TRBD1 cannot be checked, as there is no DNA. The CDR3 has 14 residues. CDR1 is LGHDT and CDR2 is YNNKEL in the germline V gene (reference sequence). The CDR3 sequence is CASSPGQGPEGAFF.

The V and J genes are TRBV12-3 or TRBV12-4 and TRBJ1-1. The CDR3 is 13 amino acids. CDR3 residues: CASSLKGNTEAFF.

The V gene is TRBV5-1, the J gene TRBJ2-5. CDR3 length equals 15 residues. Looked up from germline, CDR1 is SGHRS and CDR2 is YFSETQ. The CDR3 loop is CASSLDGRRQETQYF.

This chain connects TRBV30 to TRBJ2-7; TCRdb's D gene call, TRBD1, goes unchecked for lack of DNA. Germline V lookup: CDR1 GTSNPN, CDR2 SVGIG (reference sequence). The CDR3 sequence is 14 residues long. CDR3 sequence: CAWSVGQGEDEQYF. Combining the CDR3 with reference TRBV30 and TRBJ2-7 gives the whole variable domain SQTIHQWPATLVQPVGSPLSLECTVEGTSNPNLYWYRQAAGRGLQLLFYSVGIGQISSEVPQNLSASRPQDRQFILSSKKLLLSDSGFYLCAWSVGQGEDEQYFGPGTRLTVT.

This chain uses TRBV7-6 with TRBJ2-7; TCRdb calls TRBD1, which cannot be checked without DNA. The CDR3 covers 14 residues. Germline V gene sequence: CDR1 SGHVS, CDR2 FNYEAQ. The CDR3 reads CASSLGTGKYEQYF.

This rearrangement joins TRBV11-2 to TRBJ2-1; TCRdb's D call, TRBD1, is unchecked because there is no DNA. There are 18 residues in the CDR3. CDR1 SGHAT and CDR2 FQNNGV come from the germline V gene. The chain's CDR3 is CASSLVGALGGSYNEQFF.

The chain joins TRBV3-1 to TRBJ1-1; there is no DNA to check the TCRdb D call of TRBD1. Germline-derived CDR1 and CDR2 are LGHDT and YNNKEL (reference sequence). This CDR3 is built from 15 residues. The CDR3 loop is CASSPRTGFGTEAFF.

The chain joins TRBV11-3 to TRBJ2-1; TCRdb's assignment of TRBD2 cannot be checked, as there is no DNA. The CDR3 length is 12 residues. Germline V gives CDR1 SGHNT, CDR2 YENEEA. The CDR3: CASGLAGMRQFF.

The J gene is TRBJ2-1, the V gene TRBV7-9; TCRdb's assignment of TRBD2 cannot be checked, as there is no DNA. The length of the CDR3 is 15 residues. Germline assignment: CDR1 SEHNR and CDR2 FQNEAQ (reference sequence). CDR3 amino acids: CASSEFTSGANEQFF.

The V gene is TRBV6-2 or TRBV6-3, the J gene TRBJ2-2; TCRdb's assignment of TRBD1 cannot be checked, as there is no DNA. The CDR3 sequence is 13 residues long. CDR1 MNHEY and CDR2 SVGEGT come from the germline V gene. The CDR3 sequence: CASNIGGIGELFF.

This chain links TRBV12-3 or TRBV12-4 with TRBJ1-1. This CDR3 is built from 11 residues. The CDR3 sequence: CASSDFLVSFF.

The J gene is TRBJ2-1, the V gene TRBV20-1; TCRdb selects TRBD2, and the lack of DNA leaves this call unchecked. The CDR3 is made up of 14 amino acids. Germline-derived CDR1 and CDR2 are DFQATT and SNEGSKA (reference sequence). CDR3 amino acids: CSAPLTGGPHEQFF.

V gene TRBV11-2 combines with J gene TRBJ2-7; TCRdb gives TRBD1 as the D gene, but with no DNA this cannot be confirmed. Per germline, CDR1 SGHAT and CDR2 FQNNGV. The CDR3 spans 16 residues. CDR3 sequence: CASSSLRTGLKGEQYF.

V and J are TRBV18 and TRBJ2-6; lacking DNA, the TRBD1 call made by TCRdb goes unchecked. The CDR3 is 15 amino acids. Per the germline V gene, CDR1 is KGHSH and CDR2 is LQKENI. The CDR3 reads CASSRWARGANVLTF.